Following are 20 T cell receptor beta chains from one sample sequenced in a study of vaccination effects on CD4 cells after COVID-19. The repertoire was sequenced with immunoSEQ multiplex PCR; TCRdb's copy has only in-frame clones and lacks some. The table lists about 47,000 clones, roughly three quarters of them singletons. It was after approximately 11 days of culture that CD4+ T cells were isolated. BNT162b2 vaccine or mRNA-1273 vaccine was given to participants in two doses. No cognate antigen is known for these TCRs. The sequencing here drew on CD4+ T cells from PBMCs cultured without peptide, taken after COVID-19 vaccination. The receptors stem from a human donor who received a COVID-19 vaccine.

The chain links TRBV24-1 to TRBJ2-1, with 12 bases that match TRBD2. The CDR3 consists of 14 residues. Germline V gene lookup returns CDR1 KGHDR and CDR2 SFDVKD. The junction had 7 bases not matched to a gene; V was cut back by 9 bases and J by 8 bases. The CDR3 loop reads CATGTSGRSDEQFF. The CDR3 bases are TGTGCCACCGGAACTAGCGGGAGGTCTGATGAGCAGTTCTTC.

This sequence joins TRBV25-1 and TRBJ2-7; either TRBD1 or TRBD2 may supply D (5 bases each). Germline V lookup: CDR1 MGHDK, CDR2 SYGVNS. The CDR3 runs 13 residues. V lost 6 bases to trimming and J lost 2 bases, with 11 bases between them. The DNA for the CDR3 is TGTGCCAGCAGGTACGGGACGGCCTACGAGCAGTACTTC. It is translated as CASRYGTAYEQYF.

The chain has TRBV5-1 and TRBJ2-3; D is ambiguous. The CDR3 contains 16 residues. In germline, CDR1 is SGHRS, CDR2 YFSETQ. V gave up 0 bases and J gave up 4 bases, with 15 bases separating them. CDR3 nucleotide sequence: TGCGCCAGCAGCTTGGACCAAGGGATCCCCGCAGATACGCAGTATTTT. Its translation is CASSLDQGIPADTQYF.

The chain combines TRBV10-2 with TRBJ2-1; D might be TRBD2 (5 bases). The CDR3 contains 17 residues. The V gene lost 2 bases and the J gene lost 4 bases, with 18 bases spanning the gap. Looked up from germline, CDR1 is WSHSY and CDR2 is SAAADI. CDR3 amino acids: CASSETGLAWNYNEQFF. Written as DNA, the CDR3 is TGCGCCAGCAGTGAGACCGGTTTAGCGTGGAATTACAATGAGCAGTTCTTC.

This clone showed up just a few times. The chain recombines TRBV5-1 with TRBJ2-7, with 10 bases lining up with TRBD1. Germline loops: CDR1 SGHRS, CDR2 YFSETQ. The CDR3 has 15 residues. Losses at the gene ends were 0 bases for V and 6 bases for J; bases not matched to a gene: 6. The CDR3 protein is CASSLAQTGGVEQYF. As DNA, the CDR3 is TGCGCCAGCAGCTTGGCCCAGACAGGGGGCGTCGAGCAGTACTTC.

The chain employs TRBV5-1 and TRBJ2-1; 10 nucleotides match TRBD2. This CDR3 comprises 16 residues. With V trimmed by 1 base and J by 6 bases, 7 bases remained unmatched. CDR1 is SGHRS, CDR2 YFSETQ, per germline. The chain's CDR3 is CASSLLAGASGNEQFF. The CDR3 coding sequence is TGCGCCAGCAGCTTGCTAGCGGGAGCTTCGGGCAATGAGCAGTTCTTC.

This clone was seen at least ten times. CDR3 sequence (DNA): TGTGCCATCAGTGAGTCTACGGATCCCACCGGGGAGCTGTTTTTT. Its translation is CAISESTDPTGELFF. This chain links TRBV10-3 with TRBJ2-2; D is unresolved. Trimming removed 0 bases from V and 4 bases from J, with 9 bases in between. Germline V gene sequence: CDR1 ENHRY, CDR2 SYGVKD. CDR3 length: 15 residues.

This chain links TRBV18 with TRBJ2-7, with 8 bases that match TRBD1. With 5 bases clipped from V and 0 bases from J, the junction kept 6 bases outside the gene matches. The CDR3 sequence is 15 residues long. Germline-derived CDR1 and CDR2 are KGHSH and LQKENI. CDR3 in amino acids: CASSLNRGNSYEQYF. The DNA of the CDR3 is TGTGCCAGCTCATTAAACAGGGGGAACTCCTACGAGCAGTACTTC.

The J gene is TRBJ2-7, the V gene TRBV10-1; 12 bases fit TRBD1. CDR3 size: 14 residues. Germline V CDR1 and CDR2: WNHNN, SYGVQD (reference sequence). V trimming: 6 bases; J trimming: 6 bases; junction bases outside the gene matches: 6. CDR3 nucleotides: TGCGCCAGCAGGGCCGGGACAGGGGGCTCCGAGCAGTACTTC. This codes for CASRAGTGGSEQYF.

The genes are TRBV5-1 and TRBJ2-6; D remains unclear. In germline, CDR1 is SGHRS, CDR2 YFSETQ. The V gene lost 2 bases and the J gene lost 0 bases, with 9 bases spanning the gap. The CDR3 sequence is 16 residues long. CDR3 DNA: TGCGCCAGCAGCTTTGGGCAATTCTCTGGGGCCAACGTCCTGACTTTC. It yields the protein CASSFGQFSGANVLTF.

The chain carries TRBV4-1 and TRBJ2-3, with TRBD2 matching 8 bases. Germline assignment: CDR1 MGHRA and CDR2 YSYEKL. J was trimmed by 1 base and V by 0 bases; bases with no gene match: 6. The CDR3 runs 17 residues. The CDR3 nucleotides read TGCGCCAGCAGCCAAGATGGAGGCGGGAGGCGCACAGATACGCAGTATTTT. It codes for CASSQDGGGRRTDTQYF.

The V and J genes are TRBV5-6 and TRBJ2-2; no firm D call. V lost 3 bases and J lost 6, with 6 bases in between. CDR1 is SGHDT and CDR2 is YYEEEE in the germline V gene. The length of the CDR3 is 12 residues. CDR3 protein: CASSSTAGELFF. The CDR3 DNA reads TGTGCCAGCAGCTCAACTGCCGGGGAGCTGTTTTTT.

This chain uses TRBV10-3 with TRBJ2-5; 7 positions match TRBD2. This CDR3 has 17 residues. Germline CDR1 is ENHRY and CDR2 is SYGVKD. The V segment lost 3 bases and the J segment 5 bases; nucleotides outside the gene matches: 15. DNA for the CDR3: TGTGCCATCAGTGAAAAATCTAGCGGCCGCCCCTGGGAGACCCAGTACTTC. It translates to CAISEKSSGRPWETQYF.

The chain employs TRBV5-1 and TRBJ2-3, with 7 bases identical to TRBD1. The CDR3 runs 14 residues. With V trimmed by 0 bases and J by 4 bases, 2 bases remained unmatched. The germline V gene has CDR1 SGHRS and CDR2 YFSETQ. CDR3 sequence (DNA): TGCGCCAGCAGCTTGGTTACAGGGGCAGATACGCAGTATTTT. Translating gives CASSLVTGADTQYF.

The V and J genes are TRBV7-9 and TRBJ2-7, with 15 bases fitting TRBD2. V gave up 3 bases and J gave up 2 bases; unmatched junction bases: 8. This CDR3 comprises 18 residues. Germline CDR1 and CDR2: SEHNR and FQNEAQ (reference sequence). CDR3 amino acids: CASSFGLAGGPVPYEQYF. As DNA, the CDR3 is TGTGCCAGCAGCTTTGGACTAGCGGGAGGGCCAGTCCCCTACGAGCAGTACTTC.

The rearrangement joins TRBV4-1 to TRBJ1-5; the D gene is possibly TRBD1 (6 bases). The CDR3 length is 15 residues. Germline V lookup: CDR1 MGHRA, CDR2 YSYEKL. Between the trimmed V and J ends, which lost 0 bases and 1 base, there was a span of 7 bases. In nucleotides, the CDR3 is TGCGCCAGCAGCCAAGATGGACAGAGCAATCAGCCCCAGCATTTT. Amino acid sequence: CASSQDGQSNQPQHF.

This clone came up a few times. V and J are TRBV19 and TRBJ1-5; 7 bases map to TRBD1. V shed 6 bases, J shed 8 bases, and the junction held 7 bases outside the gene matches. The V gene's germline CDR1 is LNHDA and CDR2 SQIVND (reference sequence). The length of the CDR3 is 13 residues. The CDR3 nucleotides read TGTGCCAGTAGCACAGACAGGGAGAAGCCCCAGCATTTT. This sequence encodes CASSTDREKPQHF.

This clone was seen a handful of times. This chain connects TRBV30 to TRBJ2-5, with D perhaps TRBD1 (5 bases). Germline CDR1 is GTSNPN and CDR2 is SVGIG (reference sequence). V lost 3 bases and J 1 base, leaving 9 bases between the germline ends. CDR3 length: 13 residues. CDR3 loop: CAWRAGPQETQYF. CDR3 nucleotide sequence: TGTGCCTGGAGAGCAGGGCCCCAAGAGACCCAGTACTTC.

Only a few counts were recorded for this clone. The CDR3 region is CASSDPDRVGKFF. In nucleotides, the CDR3 is TGTGCCAGCAGTGACCCGGACAGGGTTGGAAAGTTCTTC. This chain links TRBV6-1 with TRBJ2-1; 8 bases map to TRBD1. J gave up 14 bases and V 3 bases, and 9 bases lay outside the gene matches. In germline, CDR1 is MNHNS, CDR2 SASEGT. The length of the CDR3 is 13 residues.

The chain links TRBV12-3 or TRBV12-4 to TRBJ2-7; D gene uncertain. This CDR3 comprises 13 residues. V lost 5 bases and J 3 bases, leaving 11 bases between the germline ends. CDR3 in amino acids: CASSRRFGYEQYF. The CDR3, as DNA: TGTGCCAGCAGTCGCCGCTTTGGCTACGAGCAGTACTTC.